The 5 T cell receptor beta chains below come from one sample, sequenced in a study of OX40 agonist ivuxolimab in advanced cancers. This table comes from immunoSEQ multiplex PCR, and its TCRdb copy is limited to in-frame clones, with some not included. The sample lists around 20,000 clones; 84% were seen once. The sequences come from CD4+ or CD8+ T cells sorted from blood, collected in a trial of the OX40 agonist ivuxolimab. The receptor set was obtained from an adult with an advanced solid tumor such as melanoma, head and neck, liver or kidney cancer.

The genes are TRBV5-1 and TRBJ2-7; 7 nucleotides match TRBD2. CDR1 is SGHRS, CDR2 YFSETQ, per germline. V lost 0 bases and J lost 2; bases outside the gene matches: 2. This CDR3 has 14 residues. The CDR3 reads CASSLGAGAYEQYF. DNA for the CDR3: TGCGCCAGCAGCTTGGGGGCGGGGGCCTACGAGCAGTACTTC.

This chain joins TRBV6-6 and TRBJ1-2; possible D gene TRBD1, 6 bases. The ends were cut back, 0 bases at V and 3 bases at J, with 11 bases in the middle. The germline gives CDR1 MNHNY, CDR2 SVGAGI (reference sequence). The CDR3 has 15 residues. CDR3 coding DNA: TGTGCCAGCAGTTACTCCCCCGGGACATACTATGGCTACACCTTC. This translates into CASSYSPGTYYGYTF.

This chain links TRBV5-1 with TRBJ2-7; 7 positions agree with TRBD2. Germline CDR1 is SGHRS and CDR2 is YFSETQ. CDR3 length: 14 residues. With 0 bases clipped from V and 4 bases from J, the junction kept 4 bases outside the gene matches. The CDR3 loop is CASSLGQRGYEQYF. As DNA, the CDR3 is TGCGCCAGCAGCTTGGGACAGCGGGGTTACGAGCAGTACTTC. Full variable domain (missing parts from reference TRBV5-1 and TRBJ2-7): KAGVTQTPRYLIKTRGQQVTLSCSPISGHRSVSWYQQTPGQGLQFLFEYFSETQRNKGNFPGRFSGRQFSNSRSEMNVSTLELGDSALYLCASSLGQRGYEQYFGPGTRLTVT.

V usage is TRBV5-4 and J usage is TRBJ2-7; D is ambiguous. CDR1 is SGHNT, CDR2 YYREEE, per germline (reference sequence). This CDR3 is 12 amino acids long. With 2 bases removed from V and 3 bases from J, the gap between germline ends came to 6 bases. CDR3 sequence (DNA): TGTGCCAGCAGCTTAAACCACTACGAGCAGTACTTC. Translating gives CASSLNHYEQYF.

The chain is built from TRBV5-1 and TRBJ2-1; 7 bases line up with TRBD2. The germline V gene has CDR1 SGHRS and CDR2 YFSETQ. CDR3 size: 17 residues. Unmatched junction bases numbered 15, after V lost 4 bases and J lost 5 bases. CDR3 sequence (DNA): TGCGCCAGCAGCCCGAATGGGTGGGGGGGTGGTAACAATGAGCAGTTCTTC. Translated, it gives CASSPNGWGGGNNEQFF.